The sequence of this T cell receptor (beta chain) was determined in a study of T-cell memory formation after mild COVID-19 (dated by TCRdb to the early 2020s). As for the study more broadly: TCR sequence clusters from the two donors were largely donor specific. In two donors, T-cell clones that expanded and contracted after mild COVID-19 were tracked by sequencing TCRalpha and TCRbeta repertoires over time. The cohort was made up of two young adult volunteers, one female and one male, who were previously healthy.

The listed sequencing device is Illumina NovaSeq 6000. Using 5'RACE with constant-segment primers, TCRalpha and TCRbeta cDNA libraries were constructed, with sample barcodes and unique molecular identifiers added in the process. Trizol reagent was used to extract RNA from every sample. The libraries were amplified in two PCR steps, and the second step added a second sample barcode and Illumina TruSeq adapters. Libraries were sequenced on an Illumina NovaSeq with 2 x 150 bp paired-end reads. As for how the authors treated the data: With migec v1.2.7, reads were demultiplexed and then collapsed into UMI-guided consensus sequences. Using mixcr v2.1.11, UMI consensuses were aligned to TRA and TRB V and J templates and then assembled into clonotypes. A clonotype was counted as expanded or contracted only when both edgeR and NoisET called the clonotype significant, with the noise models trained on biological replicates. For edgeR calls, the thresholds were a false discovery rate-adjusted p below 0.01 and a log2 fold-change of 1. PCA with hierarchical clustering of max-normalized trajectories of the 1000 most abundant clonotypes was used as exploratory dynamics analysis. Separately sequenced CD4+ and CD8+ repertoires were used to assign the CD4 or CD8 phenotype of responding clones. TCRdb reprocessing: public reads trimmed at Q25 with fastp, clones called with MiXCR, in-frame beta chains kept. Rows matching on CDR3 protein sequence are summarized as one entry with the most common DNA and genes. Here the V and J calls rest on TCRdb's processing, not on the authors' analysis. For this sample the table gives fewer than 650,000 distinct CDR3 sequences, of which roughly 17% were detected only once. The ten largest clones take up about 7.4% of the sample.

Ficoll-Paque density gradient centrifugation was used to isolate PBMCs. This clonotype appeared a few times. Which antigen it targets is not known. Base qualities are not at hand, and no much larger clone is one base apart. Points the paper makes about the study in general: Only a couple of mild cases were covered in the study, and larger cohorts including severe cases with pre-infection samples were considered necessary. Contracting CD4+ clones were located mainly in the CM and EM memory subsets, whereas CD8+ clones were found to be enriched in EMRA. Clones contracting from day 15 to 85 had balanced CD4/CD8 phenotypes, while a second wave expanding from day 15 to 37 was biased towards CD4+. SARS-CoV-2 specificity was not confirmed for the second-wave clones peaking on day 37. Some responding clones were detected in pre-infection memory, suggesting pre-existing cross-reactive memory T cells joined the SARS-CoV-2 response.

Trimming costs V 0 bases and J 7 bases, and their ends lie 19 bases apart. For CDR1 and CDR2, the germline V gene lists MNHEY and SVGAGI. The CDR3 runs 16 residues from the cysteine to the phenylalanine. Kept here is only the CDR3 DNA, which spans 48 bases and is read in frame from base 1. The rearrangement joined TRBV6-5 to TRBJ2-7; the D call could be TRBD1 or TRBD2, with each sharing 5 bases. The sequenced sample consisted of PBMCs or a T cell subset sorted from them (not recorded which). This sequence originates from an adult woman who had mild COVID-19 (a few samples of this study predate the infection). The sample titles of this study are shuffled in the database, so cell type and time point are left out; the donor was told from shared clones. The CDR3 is CASSYSGLAGPGEQYF. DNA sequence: TGTGCCAGCAGTTACTCCGGCTTGGCAGGGCCGGGGGAGCAGTACTTC.